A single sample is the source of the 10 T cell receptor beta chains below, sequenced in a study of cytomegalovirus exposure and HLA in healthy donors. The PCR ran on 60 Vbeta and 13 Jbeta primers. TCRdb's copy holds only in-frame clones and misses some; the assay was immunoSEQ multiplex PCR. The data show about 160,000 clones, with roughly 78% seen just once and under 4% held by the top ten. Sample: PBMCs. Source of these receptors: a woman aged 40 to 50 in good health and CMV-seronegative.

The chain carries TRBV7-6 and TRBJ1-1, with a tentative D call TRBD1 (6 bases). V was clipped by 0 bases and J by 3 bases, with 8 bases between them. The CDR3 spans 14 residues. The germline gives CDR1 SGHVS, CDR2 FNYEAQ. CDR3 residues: CASSLAAGDTEAFF. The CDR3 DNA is TGTGCCAGCAGCTTAGCGGCAGGGGACACTGAAGCTTTCTTT.

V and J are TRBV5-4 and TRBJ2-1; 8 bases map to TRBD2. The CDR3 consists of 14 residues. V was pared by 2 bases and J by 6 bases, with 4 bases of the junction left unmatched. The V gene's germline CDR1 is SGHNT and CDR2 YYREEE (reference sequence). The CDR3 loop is CASSFGGGSNEQFF. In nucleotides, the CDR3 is TGTGCCAGCAGCTTTGGCGGGGGGTCCAATGAGCAGTTCTTC.

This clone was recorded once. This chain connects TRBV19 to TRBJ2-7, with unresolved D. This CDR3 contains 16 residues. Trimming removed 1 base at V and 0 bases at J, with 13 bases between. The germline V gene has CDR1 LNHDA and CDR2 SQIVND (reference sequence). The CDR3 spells CASSIGGRKSSYEQYF. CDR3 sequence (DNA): TGTGCCAGTAGTATAGGTGGCAGGAAAAGCTCCTACGAGCAGTACTTC.

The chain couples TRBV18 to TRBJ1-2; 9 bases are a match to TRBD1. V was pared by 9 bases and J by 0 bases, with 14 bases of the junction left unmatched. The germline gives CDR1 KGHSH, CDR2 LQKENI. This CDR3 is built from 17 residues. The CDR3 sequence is CASSVRGQGTTNYGYTF. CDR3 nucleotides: TGTGCCAGTTCCGTTAGAGGACAGGGGACGACTAACTATGGCTACACCTTC.

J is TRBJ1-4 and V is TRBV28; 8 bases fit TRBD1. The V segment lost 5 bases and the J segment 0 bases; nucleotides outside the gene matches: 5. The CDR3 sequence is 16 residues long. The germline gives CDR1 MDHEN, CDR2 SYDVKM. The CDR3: CASSSRGQATNEKLFF. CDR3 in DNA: TGTGCCAGCAGTAGCCGGGGACAGGCAACTAATGAAAAACTGTTTTTT.

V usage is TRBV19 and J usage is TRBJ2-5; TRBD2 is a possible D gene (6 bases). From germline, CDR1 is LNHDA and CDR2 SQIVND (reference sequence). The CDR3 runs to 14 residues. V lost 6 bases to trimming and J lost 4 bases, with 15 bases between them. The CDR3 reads CASRPLNSGETQYF. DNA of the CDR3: TGTGCCAGTAGACCTTTAAATAGCGGAGAGACCCAGTACTTC.

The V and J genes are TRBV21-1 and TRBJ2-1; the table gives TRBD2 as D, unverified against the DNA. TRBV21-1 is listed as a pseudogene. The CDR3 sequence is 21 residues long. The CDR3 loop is CASSKFILAPSPRISYNEQFF. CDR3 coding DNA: TGTGCCAGCAGCAAATTTATCCTAGCCCCGTCTCCCAGAATCTCCTACAATGAGCAGTTCTTC.

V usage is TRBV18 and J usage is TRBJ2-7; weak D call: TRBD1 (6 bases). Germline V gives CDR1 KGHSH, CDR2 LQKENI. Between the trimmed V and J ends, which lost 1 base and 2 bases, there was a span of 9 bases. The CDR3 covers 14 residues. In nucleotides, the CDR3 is TGTGCCAGCTCACCACGGACAGAGACCTACGAGCAGTACTTC. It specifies CASSPRTETYEQYF. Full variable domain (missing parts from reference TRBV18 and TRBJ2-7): NAGVMQNPRHLVRRRGQEARLRCSPMKGHSHVYWYRQLPEEGLKFMVYLQKENIIDESGMPKERFSAEFPKEGPSILRIQQVVRGDSAAYFCASSPRTETYEQYFGPGTRLTVT.

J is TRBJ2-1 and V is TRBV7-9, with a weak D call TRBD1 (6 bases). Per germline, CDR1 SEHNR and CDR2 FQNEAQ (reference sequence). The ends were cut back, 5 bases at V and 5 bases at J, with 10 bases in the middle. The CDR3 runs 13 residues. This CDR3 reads CASSPGTNNEQFF. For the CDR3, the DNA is TGTGCCAGCAGCCCGGGGACAAACAATGAGCAGTTCTTC.

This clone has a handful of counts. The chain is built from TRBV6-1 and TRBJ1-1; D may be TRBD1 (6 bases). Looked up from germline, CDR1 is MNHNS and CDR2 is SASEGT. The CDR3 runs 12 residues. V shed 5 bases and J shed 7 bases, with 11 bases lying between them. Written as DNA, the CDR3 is TGTGCCAGCAGTCGAAAACAGGGTGAAGCTTTCTTT. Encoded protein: CASSRKQGEAFF.